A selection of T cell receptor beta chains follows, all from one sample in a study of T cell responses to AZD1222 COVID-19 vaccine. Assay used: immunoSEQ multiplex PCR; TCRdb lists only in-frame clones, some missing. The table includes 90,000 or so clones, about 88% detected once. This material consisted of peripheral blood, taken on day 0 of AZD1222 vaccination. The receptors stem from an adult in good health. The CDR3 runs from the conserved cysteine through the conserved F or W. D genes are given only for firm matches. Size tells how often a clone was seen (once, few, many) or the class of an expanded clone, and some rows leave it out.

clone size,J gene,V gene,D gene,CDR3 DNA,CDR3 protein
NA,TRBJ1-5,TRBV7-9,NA,TGTGCCAGCAGCTTAGAGGGATCCAAACAGCCCCAGCATTTT,CASSLEGSKQPQHF
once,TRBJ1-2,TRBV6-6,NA,TGTGCCAGCAGCCCTTTGGGGGGGCAAGATGGCTACACCTTC,CASSPLGGQDGYTF
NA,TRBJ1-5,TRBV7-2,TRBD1,TGTGCCAGCAGCCTGCGACAGGGGAATCAGCCCCAGCATTTT,CASSLRQGNQPQHF
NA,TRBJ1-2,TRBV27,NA,TGTGCCAGCAGAGAAATGACAGGCTATGGCTACACCTTC,CASREMTGYGYTF
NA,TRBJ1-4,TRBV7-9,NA,TGTGCCAGCAGCCTGAGTCAGGGTACTGAAAAACTGTTTTTT,CASSLSQGTEKLFF
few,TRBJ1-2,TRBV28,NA,TGTGCCAGCAGTCCACAGGGTTACGGCTACACCTTC,CASSPQGYGYTF
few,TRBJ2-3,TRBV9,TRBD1,TGTGCCAGCAGCGCGTGGGACAGCCTACCGCGAGATACGCAGTATTTT,CASSAWDSLPRDTQYF
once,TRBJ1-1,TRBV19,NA,TGTGCCTCTCGTAGGGACGACAAGGACACTGAAGCTTTCTTT,CASRRDDKDTEAFF
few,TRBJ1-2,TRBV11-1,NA,TGTGCCAGCAGCTTAACAAACAGCGATCGAGGCTACACCTTC,CASSLTNSDRGYTF
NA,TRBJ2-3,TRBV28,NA,TGTGCCAGCAGTTTGACTACTAGCACAGATACGCAGTATTTT,CASSLTTSTDTQYF
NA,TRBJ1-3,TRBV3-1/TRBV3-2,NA,TGTGCCAGCAGCCCGCCAGGGGTAGCTGGAAACACCATATATTTT,CASSPPGVAGNTIYF
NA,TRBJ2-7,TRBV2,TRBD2,TGTGCCAGCAGTGACCCGGGACTAGGCTTCGAGCAGTACTTC,CASSDPGLGFEQYF
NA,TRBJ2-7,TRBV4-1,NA,TGCGCCAGCAGCCAAGATGATTATAGCTCCTACGAGCAGTACTTC,CASSQDDYSSYEQYF
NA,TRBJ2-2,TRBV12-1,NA,TGTGCCAGCAGCTGGGGCAGGAAAAACAACACCGGGGAGCTGTTTTTT,CASSWGRKNNTGELFF